What follows is one TCR beta chain and its context. This record comes from a study of cytotoxic CD8 clonotypes in ibrutinib-treated CLL. About the study: Patients attained approximately 24 partial and 2 complete responses; at median around 68 months, around 15 remained remitted while about twelve progressed.

Per germline, CDR1 MGHRA and CDR2 YSYEKL. The CDR3 is made up of 12 amino acids. V dropped 1 base and J dropped 7 bases, with 5 bases sitting between them. The targeted sequencing depth was 1 in 200,000 to 1 in 1 million T cells. Profiled with immunoSEQ multiplex PCR; TCRdb holds only in-frame clones, not every one. Counted here are 250,000 to 350,000 clones, 65% to 85% occurring once; the ten biggest clones make up roughly 5%. The clonotype comes from a human donor with chronic lymphocytic leukemia. This chain connects TRBV4-1 to TRBJ2-1; D not certain. The source material was PBMCs, sampled at disease progression, from a patient treated with ibrutinib. Here the CDR3 DNA reads TGCGCCAGCAGCCAAGGGGGAAATGAGCAGTTCTTC. Protein: CASSQGGNEQFF.